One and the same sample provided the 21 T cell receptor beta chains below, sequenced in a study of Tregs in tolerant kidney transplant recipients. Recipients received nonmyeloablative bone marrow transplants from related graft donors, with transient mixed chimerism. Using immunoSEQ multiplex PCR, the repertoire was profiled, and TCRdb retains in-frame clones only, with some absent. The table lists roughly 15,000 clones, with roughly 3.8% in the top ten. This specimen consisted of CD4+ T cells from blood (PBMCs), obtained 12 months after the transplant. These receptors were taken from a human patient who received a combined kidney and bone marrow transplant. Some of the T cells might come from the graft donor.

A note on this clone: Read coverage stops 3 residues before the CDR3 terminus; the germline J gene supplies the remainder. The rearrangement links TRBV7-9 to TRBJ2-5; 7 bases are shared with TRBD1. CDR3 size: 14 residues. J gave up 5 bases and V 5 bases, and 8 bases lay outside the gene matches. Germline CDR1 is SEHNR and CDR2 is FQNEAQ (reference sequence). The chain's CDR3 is CASSLGGAGETQYF. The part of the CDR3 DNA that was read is TGTGCCAGCAGCCTAGGGGGCGCCGGGGAGACC.

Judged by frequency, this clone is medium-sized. The CDR3 sequence is CASSRDRGNEAFF. The part of the CDR3 DNA that was read is TGTGCCAGCAGTCGGGACAGGGGTAATGAA. The chain couples TRBV7-3 to TRBJ1-1; TRBD1 agrees at 10 bases. The CDR3 is cut off 3 residues early in the read; its end comes from the germline J gene. The junction had 5 bases not matched to a gene; V was cut back by 6 bases and J by 7 bases. The germline CDR1 and CDR2 sequences are SGHTA and FQGTGA. The CDR3 loop spans 13 amino acids.

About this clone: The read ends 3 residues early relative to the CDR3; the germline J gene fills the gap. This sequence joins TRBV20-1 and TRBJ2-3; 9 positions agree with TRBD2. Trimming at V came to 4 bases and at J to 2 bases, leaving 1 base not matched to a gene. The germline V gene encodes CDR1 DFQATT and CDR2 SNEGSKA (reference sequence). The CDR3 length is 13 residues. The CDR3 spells CSAKREATDTQYF. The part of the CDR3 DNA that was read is TGCAGTGCTAAGCGGGAGGCCACAGATACG.

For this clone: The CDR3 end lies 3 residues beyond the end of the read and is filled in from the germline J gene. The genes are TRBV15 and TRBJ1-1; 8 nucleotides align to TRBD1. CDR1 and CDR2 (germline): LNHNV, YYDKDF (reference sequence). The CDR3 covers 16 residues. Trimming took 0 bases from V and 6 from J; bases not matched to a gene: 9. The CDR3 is CATSRDRTGRSAEAFF. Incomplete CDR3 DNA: TGTGCCACCAGCAGAGATAGGACAGGGAGGAGCGCTGAA.

CDR3 DNA, as far as it was read: TGTGCCTGGACTAGCGGGAGCAATGAG. Translated, it gives CAWTSGSNE. The entire CDR3 is CAWTSGSNEQFF. The chain uses TRBV30 and TRBJ2-1, with 10 nucleotides matching TRBD2. The read stops 3 residues short of the end of the CDR3; the missing end is completed from the germline J gene. From germline, CDR1 is GTSNPN and CDR2 SVGIG (reference sequence). The CDR3 extends over 12 amino acids. The V and J ends lost 4 bases and 6 bases, in that order; junction bases with no gene match: 0.

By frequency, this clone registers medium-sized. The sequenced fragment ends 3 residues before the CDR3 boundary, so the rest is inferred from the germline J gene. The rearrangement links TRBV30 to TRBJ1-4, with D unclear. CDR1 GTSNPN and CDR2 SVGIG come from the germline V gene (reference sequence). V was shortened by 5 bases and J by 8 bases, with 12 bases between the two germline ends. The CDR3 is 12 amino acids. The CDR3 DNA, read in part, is TGTGCCTGGTGGCCAGTCCTCGAAAAA. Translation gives CAWWPVLEK. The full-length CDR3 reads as CAWWPVLEKLFF.

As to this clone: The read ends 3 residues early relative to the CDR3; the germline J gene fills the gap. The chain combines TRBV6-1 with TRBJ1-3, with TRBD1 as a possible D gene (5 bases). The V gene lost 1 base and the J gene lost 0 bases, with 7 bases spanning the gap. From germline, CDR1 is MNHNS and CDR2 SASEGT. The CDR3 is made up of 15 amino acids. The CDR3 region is CASSEGQSSGNTIYF. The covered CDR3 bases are TGTGCCAGCAGTGAAGGACAGAGCTCTGGAAACACC.

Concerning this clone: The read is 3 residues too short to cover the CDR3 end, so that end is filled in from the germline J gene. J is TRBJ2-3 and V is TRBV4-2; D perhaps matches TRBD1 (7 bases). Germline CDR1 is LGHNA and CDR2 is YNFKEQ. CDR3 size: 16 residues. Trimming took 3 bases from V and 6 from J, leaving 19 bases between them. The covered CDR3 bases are TGTGCCAGCAGCCAGGTCGCGGGACAGCCTTTGGATACG. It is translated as CASSQVAGQPLDT. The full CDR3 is CASSQVAGQPLDTQYF.

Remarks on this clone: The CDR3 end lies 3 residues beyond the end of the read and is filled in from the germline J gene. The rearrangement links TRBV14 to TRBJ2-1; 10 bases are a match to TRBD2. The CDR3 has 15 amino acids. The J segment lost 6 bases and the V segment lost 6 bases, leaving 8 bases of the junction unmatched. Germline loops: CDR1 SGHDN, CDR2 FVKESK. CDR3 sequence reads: CASSLGTSAFNEQFF. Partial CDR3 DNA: TGTGCCAGCAGTCTCGGGACTAGCGCGTTCAATGAG.

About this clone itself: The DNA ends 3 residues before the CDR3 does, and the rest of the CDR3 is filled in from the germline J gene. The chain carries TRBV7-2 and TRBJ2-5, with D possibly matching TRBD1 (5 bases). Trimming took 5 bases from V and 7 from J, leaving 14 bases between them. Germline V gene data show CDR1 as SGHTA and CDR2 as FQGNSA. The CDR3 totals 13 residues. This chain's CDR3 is CASSTGRSVTQYF. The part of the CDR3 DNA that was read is TGTGCCAGCAGCACAGGCAGGAGTGTGACC.

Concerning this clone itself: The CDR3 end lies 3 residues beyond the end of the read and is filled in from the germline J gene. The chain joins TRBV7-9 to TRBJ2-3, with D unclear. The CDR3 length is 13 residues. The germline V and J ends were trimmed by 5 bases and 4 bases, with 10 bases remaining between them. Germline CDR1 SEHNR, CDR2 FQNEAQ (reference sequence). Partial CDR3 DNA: TGTGCCAGCAGCCCCCGTGGGCCAGATACG. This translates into CASSPRGPDT. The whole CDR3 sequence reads CASSPRGPDTQYF.

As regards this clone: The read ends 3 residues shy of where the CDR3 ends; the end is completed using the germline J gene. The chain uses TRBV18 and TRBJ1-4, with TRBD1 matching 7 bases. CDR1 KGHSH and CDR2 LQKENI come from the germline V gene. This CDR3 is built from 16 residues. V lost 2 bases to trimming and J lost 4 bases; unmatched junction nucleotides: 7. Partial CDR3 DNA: TGTGCCAGCTCACCAATAGGACAGGCCCTTAATGAAAAA. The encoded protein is CASSPIGQALNEK. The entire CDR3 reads CASSPIGQALNEKLFF.

The CDR3: CSAKGTAFSNQPQHF. CDR3 bases read: TGCAGTGCTAAAGGGACAGCCTTCAGCAATCAGCCC. J is TRBJ1-5 and V is TRBV20-1; 7 nucleotides line up with TRBD1. The read comes to an end 3 residues before the CDR3 does, leaving the germline J gene to fill in the end. V dropped 4 bases and J dropped 1; count of bases not matched to a gene: 7. The germline gives CDR1 DFQATT, CDR2 SNEGSKA (reference sequence). This CDR3 spans 15 amino acids.

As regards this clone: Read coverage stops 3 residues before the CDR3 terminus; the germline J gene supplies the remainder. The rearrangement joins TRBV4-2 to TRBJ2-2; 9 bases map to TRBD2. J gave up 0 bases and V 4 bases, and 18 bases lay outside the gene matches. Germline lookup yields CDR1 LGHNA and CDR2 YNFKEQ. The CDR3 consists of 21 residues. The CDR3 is CASSPSALTSGLVANTGELFF. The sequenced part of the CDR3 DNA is TGTGCCAGCAGCCCGTCGGCTCTGACTAGCGGCCTTGTTGCGAACACCGGGGAG.

Partial CDR3 DNA: TGTGCCAGTAGTAGAAACCCGGGGGATTTCACCTGGGGGAATGAG. Translating it yields CASSRNPGDFTWGNE. The CDR3, in full, reads CASSRNPGDFTWGNEQFF. V and J are TRBV19 and TRBJ2-1; D perhaps matches TRBD2 (6 bases). Read coverage stops 3 residues before the CDR3 terminus; the germline J gene supplies the remainder. The germline CDR1 and CDR2 sequences are LNHDA and SQIVND (reference sequence). Trimming removed 4 bases at V and 7 bases at J, with 26 bases between. The CDR3 contains 18 residues.

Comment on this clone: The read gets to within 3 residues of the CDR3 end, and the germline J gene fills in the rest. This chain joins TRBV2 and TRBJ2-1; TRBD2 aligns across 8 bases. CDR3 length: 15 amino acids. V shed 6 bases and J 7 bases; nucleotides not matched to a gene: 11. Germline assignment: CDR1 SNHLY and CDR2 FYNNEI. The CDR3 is CASSSPGLGVNEQFF. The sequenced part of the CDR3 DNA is TGTGCCAGCAGCTCCCCGGGACTAGGGGTTAATGAG. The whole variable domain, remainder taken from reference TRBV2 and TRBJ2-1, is EPEVTQTPSHQVTQMGQEVILRCVPISNHLYFYWYRQILGQKVEFLVSFYNNEISEKSEIFDDQFSVERPDGSNFTLKIRSTKLEDSAMYFCASSSPGLGVNEQFFGPGTRLTVL.

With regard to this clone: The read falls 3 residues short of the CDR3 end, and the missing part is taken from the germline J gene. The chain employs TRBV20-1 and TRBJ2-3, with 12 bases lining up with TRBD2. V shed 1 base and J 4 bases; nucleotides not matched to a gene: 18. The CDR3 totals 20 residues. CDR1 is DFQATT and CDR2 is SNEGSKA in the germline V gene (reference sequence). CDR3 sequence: CSARGPFNRLTSGRPDTQYF. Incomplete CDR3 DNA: TGCAGTGCTAGAGGGCCATTTAACCGATTAACTAGCGGGAGGCCAGATACG.

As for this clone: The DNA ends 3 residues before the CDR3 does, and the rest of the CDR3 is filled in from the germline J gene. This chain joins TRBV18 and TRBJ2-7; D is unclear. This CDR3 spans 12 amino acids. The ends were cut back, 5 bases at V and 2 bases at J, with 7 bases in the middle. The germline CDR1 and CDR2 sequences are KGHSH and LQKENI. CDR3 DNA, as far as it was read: TGTGCCAGCTCATCCCCCGCCTACGAG. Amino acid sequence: CASSSPAYE. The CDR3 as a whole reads CASSSPAYEQYF.

The part of the CDR3 DNA that was read is TGCAGTGCTTATAGCGTTGCACAGACAGATACG. Residues: CSAYSVAQTDT. The full-length CDR3 reads as CSAYSVAQTDTQYF. V gene TRBV20-1 combines with J gene TRBJ2-3, with D perhaps TRBD2 (5 bases). The read ends 3 residues early relative to the CDR3; the germline J gene fills the gap. This CDR3 region has 14 residues. Trimming removed 5 bases from V and 3 bases from J, with 15 bases in between. Per germline, CDR1 DFQATT and CDR2 SNEGSKA (reference sequence).

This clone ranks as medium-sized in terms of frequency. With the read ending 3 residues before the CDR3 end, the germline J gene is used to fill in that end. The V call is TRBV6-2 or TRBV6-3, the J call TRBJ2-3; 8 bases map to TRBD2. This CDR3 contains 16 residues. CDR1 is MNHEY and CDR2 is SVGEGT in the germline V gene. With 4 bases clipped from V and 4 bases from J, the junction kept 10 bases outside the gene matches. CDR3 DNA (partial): TGTGCCAGCAGTTCCCCGGGAGGGGTTTCCGCAGATACG. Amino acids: CASSSPGGVSADT. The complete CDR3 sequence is CASSSPGGVSADTQYF.

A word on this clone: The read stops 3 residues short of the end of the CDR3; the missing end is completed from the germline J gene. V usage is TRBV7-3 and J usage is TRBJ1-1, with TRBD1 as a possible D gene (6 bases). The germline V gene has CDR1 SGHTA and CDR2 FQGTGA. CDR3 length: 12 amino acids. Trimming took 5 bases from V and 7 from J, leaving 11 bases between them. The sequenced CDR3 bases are TGTGCCAGCAGCCTAGGGGGAATTGAA. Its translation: CASSLGGIE. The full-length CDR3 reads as CASSLGGIEAFF. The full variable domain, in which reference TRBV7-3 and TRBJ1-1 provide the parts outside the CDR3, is GAGVSQTPSNKVTEKGKYVELRCDPISGHTALYWYRQSLGQGPEFLIYFQGTGAADDSGLPNDRFFAVRPEGSVSTLKIQRTERGDSAVYLCASSLGGIEAFFGQGTRLTVV.